Sequencing of this T cell receptor (beta chain) was carried out in a study of cytomegalovirus exposure and HLA in healthy donors. Details on this clone: Its antigen is undetermined.

From the 120-subject validation cohort, which was separate from the approximately 670-subject first cohort, the donors were drawn. Germline V gene sequence: CDR1 SEHNR, CDR2 FQNEAQ (reference sequence). The V end lost 3 bases, the J end lost 6 bases, and 8 bases lay between the germline ends. This CDR3 region has 12 residues. Findings and caveats of the study: Some public TCRs appeared in many individuals, while most sequences were rare.

Sequencing used immunoSEQ multiplex PCR; TCRdb keeps in-frame clones, though not all of them. This sample carries more than 250,000 clones, roughly 89% of them seen once, and the ten largest clones take about 0.8%. Sequencing was performed on PBMCs. The origin of this receptor is a woman aged 18 to 35 in good health and CMV-seronegative. The chain combines TRBV7-9 with TRBJ1-2, with TRBD1 as a possible D gene (5 bases). The CDR3 loop reads CASSLRQNGYTF. CDR3 in DNA: TGTGCCAGCAGCTTGAGACAGAATGGCTACACCTTC.